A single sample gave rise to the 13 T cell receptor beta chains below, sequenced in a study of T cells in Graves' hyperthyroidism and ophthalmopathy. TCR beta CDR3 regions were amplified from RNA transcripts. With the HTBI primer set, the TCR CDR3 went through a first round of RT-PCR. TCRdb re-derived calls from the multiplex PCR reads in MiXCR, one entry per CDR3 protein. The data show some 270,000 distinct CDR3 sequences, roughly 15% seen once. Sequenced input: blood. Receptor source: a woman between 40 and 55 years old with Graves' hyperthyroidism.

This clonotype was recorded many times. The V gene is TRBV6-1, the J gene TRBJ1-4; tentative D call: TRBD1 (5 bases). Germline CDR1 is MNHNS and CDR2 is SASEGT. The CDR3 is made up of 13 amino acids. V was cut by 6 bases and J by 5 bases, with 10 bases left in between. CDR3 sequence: CASRAGGNEKLFF. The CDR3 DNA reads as TGTGCCAGCAGGGCCGGGGGAAATGAAAAACTGTTTTTT.

The CDR3: CASSQASWDTQYF. In DNA form, the CDR3 reads TGTGCCAGCAGCCAAGCTAGCTGGGATACGCAGTATTTT. V and J are TRBV14 and TRBJ2-3; tentative D call: TRBD2 (5 bases). CDR1 is SGHDN, CDR2 FVKESK, per germline. The CDR3 sequence is 13 residues long. Trimming took off 1 base at V and 6 bases at J, with 8 bases between the two ends.

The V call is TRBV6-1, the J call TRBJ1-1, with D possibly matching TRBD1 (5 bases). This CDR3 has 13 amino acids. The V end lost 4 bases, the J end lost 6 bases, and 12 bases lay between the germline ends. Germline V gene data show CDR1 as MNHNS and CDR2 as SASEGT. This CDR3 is CASSGRGAAEAFF. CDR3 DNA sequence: TGTGCCAGCAGTGGCAGAGGGGCCGCTGAAGCTTTCTTT.

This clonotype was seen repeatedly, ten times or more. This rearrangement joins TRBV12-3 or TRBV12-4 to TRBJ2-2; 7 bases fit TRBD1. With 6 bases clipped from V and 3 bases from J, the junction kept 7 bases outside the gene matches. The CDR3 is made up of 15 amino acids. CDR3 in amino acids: CASSETGIYTGELFF. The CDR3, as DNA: TGTGCCAGCAGCGAGACAGGGATTTACACCGGGGAGCTGTTTTTT.

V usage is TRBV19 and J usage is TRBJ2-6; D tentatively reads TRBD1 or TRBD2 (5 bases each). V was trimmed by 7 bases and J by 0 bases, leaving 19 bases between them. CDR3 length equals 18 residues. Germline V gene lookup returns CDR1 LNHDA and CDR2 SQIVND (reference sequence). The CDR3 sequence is CASMGDWAGRSGANVLTF. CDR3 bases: TGTGCCAGTATGGGGGATTGGGCGGGCCGCTCTGGGGCCAACGTCCTGACTTTC.

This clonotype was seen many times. The CDR3 loop reads CATGPGATYNEQFF. The CDR3 DNA sequence: TGTGCCACGGGCCCGGGGGCGACCTACAATGAGCAGTTCTTC. This chain joins TRBV28 and TRBJ2-1; tentatively, D is TRBD1 or TRBD2 (6 bases each). Per the germline V gene, CDR1 is MDHEN and CDR2 is SYDVKM. The CDR3 is 14 residues long. V lost 10 bases and J lost 2, with 15 bases in between.

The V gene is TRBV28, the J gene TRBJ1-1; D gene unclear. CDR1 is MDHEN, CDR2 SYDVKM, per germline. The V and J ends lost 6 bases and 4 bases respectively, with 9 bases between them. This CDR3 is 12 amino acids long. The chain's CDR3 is CASRAQLTEAFF. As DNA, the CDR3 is TGTGCCAGCAGGGCCCAGCTCACTGAAGCTTTCTTT.

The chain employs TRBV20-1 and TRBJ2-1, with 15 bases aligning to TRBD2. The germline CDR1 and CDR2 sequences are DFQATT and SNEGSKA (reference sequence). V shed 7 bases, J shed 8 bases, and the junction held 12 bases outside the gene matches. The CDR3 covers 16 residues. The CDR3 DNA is TGCAGTGGTTCGGGACGGACTAGCGGGAGGGTAGATGAGCAGTTCTTC. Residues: CSGSGRTSGRVDEQFF.

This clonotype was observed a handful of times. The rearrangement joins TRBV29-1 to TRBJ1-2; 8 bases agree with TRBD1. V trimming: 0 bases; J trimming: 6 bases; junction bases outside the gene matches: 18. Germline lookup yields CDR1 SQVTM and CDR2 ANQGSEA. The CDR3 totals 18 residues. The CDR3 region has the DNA TGCAGCGTTGAAGATCCCTTTACAGGCCGGGACAGGTTTCATGGCTACACCTTC. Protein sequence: CSVEDPFTGRDRFHGYTF.

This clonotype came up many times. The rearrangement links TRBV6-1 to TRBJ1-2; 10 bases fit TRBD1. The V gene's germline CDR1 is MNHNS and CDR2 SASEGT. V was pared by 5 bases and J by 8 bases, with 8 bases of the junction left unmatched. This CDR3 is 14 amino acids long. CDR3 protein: CASSWDRGEGGYTF. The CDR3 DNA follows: TGTGCCAGCAGTTGGGACAGGGGTGAAGGCGGCTACACCTTC.

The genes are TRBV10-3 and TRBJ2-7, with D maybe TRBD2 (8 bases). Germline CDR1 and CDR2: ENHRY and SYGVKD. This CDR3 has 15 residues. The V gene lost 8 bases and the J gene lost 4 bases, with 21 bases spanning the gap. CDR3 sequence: CAISRDSGGKYEQYF. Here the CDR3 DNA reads TGTGCCATCTCCCGGGACAGCGGGGGCAAATACGAGCAGTACTTC.

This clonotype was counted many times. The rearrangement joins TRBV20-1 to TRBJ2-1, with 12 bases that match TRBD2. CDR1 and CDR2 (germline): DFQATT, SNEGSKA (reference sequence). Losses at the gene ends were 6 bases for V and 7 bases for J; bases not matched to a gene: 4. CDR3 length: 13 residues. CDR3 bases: TGCAGTGCAAGACTAGCGGGAGTGAATGAGCAGTTCTTC. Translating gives CSARLAGVNEQFF.

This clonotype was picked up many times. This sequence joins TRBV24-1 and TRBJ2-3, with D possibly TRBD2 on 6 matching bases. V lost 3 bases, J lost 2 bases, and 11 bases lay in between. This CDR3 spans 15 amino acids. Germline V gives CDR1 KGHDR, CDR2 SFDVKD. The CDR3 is CATSDRGLNTDTQYF. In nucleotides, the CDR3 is TGTGCCACCAGTGATCGGGGACTCAACACAGATACGCAGTATTTT.